One and the same sample provided the 29 T cell receptor beta chains below, sequenced in a study of T cells after yellow fever vaccination. TCRdb processed the 5' RACE reads anew with MiXCR; each CDR3 protein has one entry. The sample carries under 300,000 distinct CDR3 sequences, less than 8.5% recorded once. Sequenced here: CD4+ T cells sorted from PBMCs, sampled 15 days after the yellow fever booster vaccination. These receptors came from a man aged 25 to 40 who received the YFV17D yellow fever vaccine.

This clonotype was seen a few times. The CDR3 DNA reads as TGCAGTGCTAGAGATCGTGGGTTTACCCACGAGCAGTACTTC. Amino acid sequence: CSARDRGFTHEQYF. This chain joins TRBV20-1 and TRBJ2-7, with D uncertain. The CDR3 runs to 14 residues. V shed 0 bases and J shed 5 bases, with 14 bases lying between them. In germline, CDR1 is DFQATT, CDR2 SNEGSKA (reference sequence).

This clonotype turned up a few times. The chain recombines TRBV9 with TRBJ1-4; D call uncertain. This CDR3 region has 15 residues. The V and J ends lost 4 bases and 1 base respectively, with 11 bases between them. Per germline, CDR1 SGDLS and CDR2 YYNGEE. The CDR3 loop reads CASSSSVGTNEKLFF. Written as DNA, the CDR3 is TGTGCCAGCAGCTCATCAGTGGGAACTAATGAAAAACTGTTTTTT.

The gene calls are TRBV2 and TRBJ1-1; the D is unclear. Trimming stripped 7 bases from V and 4 bases from J, with 16 bases between. CDR3 length equals 14 residues. CDR1 and CDR2 from the germline V gene are SNHLY and FYNNEI. DNA for the CDR3: TGTGCCAGCAACCTAGGGAGGGTAGGCACTGAAGCTTTCTTT. Encoded protein: CASNLGRVGTEAFF.

This clonotype was counted only a few times. The chain has TRBV10-2 and TRBJ2-1, with 9 bases lining up with TRBD2. V shed 6 bases, J shed 5 bases, and the junction held 5 bases outside the gene matches. The CDR3 is 14 residues long. CDR1 is WSHSY and CDR2 is SAAADI in the germline V gene. CDR3 loop: CASREAGGDNEQFF. Here the CDR3 DNA reads TGCGCCAGCAGAGAAGCGGGAGGCGACAATGAGCAGTTCTTC.

The sample holds many counts of this clonotype. DNA for the CDR3: TGCAGCGTTGAGCGACAGGAAAACGAGCAGTACTTC. Amino acid sequence: CSVERQENEQYF. The V and J genes are TRBV29-1 and TRBJ2-7; D is possibly TRBD1 (6 bases). V was clipped by 3 bases and J by 5 bases, with 11 bases between them. CDR1 and CDR2 from the germline V gene are SQVTM and ANQGSEA. The CDR3 spans 12 residues.

The table lists this clonotype with many counts. The V gene is TRBV2, the J gene TRBJ2-3, with 8 positions matching TRBD2. The CDR3 runs to 15 residues. Looked up from germline, CDR1 is SNHLY and CDR2 is FYNNEI. V was clipped by 7 bases and J by 5 bases; unmatched bases: 11. For the CDR3, the DNA is TGTGCCAGCAACAGACTAGCGACTACAGGAGATACGCAGTATTTT. It is translated as CASNRLATTGDTQYF.

This clonotype was seen many times. CDR3 coding DNA: TGCGCCAGCAGCTTGGGGGGAGTGGTAGATACGCAGTATTTT. Translating it yields CASSLGGVVDTQYF. This chain links TRBV5-1 with TRBJ2-3, with a weak D call TRBD2 (5 bases). This CDR3 contains 14 residues. The germline V gene has CDR1 SGHRS and CDR2 YFSETQ. V lost 0 bases, J lost 5 bases, and 10 bases lay in between. The full variable domain, with the rest looked up from reference TRBV5-1 and TRBJ2-3, is KAGVTQTPRYLIKTRGQQVTLSCSPISGHRSVSWYQQTPGQGLQFLFEYFSETQRNKGNFPGRFSGRQFSNSRSEMNVSTLELGDSALYLCASSLGGVVDTQYFGPGTRLTVL.

This clonotype was detected once. The V and J genes are TRBV6-2 or TRBV6-3 and TRBJ1-5; 7 bases align to TRBD1. The length of the CDR3 is 17 residues. Germline V gene data show CDR1 as MNHEY and CDR2 as SVGEGT. V shed 2 bases and J 2 bases; nucleotides not matched to a gene: 9. This chain's CDR3 is CASSYEPGGLGNQPQHF. The CDR3 nucleotides read TGTGCCAGCAGTTACGAACCAGGGGGACTTGGCAATCAGCCCCAGCATTTT.

This chain uses TRBV20-1 with TRBJ2-5; tentatively, D is TRBD2 (6 bases). CDR1 is DFQATT and CDR2 is SNEGSKA in the germline V gene (reference sequence). V dropped 3 bases and J dropped 5 bases, with 16 bases sitting between them. The CDR3 is 14 amino acids. The CDR3 spells CSASPSGGGETQYF. As DNA, the CDR3 is TGCAGTGCTAGTCCCTCAGGTGGGGGGGAGACCCAGTACTTC.

CDR3 coding DNA: TGTGCCAGCAGCACCGGGACTAGTCGAGAGACCCAGTACTTC. Protein product: CASSTGTSRETQYF. This chain connects TRBV7-2 to TRBJ2-5; 8 bases line up with TRBD2. The CDR3 has 14 amino acids. CDR1 is SGHTA, CDR2 FQGNSA, per germline. The V and J ends lost 5 bases and 4 bases, in that order; junction bases with no gene match: 6.

Comment on this clonotype: Germline is not matched at one junction end, which may reflect a read error. The J gene is TRBJ2-1, the V gene TRBV20-1, with D possibly called TRBD1 or TRBD2 (5 bases each). This CDR3 contains 17 residues. The V gene's germline CDR1 is DFQATT and CDR2 SNEGSKA (reference sequence). The CDR3 DNA reads as TGCTGTGCTAGAGCCGTGGAGGCCTCATGGGGCCACAATGAGCAGTTCTTC. As protein: CCARAVEASWGHNEQFF.

This clonotype was counted ten times or more. V and J are TRBV7-2 and TRBJ2-7; D possibly uses TRBD1 or TRBD2 (5 bases each). There are 13 residues in the CDR3. V was cut by 8 bases and J by 1 base, with 12 bases left in between. CDR1 is SGHTA, CDR2 FQGNSA, per germline. CDR3 sequence: CASSSGPSYEQYF. The CDR3 bases are TGTGCCAGCTCGTCGGGACCTTCCTACGAGCAGTACTTC.

This clonotype was observed at least ten times. The rearrangement uses TRBV6-5 and TRBJ2-2; TRBD2 is a possible D gene (5 bases). Germline V gives CDR1 MNHEY, CDR2 SVGAGI. V was shortened by 4 bases and J by 5 bases, with 11 bases between the two germline ends. The CDR3 sequence is 14 residues long. The CDR3 loop reads CASSFGLKTGELFF. In nucleotides, the CDR3 is TGTGCCAGCAGTTTCGGACTGAAGACCGGGGAGCTGTTTTTT.

This clonotype came up a few times. V usage is TRBV7-2 and J usage is TRBJ2-3; TRBD2 matches at 7 bases. J gave up 4 bases and V 1 base, and 5 bases lay outside the gene matches. The CDR3 has 15 amino acids. Per germline, CDR1 SGHTA and CDR2 FQGNSA. The CDR3 region has the DNA TGTGCCAGCAGCTTAGGAGGACTAGTGGCAGATACGCAGTATTTT. Amino acids: CASSLGGLVADTQYF.

The rearrangement links TRBV6-1 to TRBJ2-2, with 8 bases fitting TRBD2. CDR3 length: 14 amino acids. Germline assignment: CDR1 MNHNS and CDR2 SASEGT. V was pared by 6 bases and J by 5 bases, with 5 bases of the junction left unmatched. The CDR3 spells CASRLAVVTGELFF. CDR3 bases: TGTGCCAGCAGACTAGCGGTTGTTACCGGGGAGCTGTTTTTT.

About this clonotype: A much larger clone is a single base away; this may be a read error. The chain couples TRBV6-9 to TRBJ2-1; D could derive from TRBD1 or TRBD2 (5 bases each). V gave up 10 bases and J gave up 7 bases, with 17 bases separating them. The CDR3 sequence is 13 residues long. The V gene's germline CDR1 is MNHGY and CDR2 SVAAGI. CDR3 sequence (DNA): TGTGCCATCCGGGACGGGTCCCAGAATGAGCAGTTCTTC. Translating gives CAIRDGSQNEQFF.

J is TRBJ2-4 and V is TRBV20-1; 8 nucleotides match TRBD1. The germline gives CDR1 DFQATT, CDR2 SNEGSKA (reference sequence). This CDR3 has 14 residues. V shed 4 bases, J shed 7 bases, and the junction held 9 bases outside the gene matches. In nucleotides, the CDR3 is TGCAGTGCTAAGGGGCAGGGGGCAATGAACATTCAGTACTTC. Amino acid sequence: CSAKGQGAMNIQYF.

The DNA for the CDR3 is TGTGCCAGCAGCTTAGCGTTAGGTAGCGGGACATACGAGCAGTACTTC. Protein: CASSLALGSGTYEQYF. V is TRBV7-9 and J is TRBJ2-7; 8 bases are shared with TRBD2. The germline V gene has CDR1 SEHNR and CDR2 FQNEAQ (reference sequence). The J segment lost 4 bases and the V segment lost 0 bases, leaving 8 bases of the junction unmatched. The CDR3 is 16 residues long.

This chain links TRBV20-1 with TRBJ2-3; perhaps TRBD2 as D (6 bases). CDR3 length equals 12 residues. Germline V gene sequence: CDR1 DFQATT, CDR2 SNEGSKA (reference sequence). Trimming stripped 0 bases from V and 6 bases from J, with 7 bases between. The CDR3 nucleotides read TGCAGTGCTAGAGACGCGGGGGATACGCAGTATTTT. It yields the protein CSARDAGDTQYF.

The chain is built from TRBV6-5 and TRBJ2-2; 9 nucleotides agree with TRBD1. The CDR3 extends over 16 amino acids. Germline V gene lookup returns CDR1 MNHEY and CDR2 SVGAGI. Losses at the gene ends were 2 bases for V and 4 bases for J; bases not matched to a gene: 5. CDR3 DNA: TGTGCCAGCAGTTACGGAAAGGACAGGGGCACCGGGGAGCTGTTTTTT. Translation gives CASSYGKDRGTGELFF.

Only a few counts were recorded for this clonotype. V and J are TRBV7-2 and TRBJ1-5; a weak D match, TRBD1 (6 bases). Germline V lookup: CDR1 SGHTA, CDR2 FQGNSA. The V gene lost 4 bases and the J gene lost 0 bases, with 16 bases spanning the gap. The CDR3 extends over 17 amino acids. The DNA for the CDR3 is TGTGCCAGCAGCTCAGGGGTAGAGGGAAGTAGCAATCAGCCCCAGCATTTT. It encodes CASSSGVEGSSNQPQHF.

This clonotype was found a few times. The chain recombines TRBV5-6 with TRBJ2-5; D uncertain. Trimming removed 3 bases at V and 1 base at J, with 13 bases between. Germline values: CDR1 SGHDT, CDR2 YYEEEE. This CDR3 comprises 15 residues. CDR3 sequence reads: CASSSSTDTQETQYF. In DNA form, the CDR3 reads TGTGCCAGCAGCTCCTCCACTGACACCCAAGAGACCCAGTACTTC.

In this sample, this clonotype turned up a few times. The rearrangement uses TRBV27 and TRBJ2-7; D ambiguous. Germline V gene data show CDR1 as MNHEY and CDR2 as SMNVEV (reference sequence). This CDR3 is 14 amino acids long. The V gene lost 2 bases and the J gene lost 2 bases, with 10 bases spanning the gap. The CDR3 reads CASSLLGQAYEQYF. CDR3 nucleotides: TGTGCCAGCAGTTTACTGGGCCAGGCCTACGAGCAGTACTTC.

This clonotype has only a few counts. The chain carries TRBV18 and TRBJ2-1; D gene ambiguous. CDR1 and CDR2 from the germline V gene are KGHSH and LQKENI. The CDR3 spans 16 residues. V lost 1 base and J lost 8, with 18 bases in between. The CDR3 is CASSPRANTKSDEQFF. The CDR3, as DNA: TGTGCCAGCTCACCACGGGCGAATACCAAATCAGATGAGCAGTTCTTC.

CDR3 DNA: TGCAGTGCTAGCAGACAACATGGCTACACCTTC. As protein: CSASRQHGYTF. The V call is TRBV20-1, the J call TRBJ1-2; unclear D gene. V was pared by 3 bases and J by 6 bases, with 8 bases between. Germline CDR1 and CDR2: DFQATT and SNEGSKA (reference sequence). This CDR3 is built from 11 residues.

J is TRBJ2-2 and V is TRBV10-3, with D possibly matching TRBD2 (6 bases). Germline V CDR1 and CDR2: ENHRY, SYGVKD. V lost 6 bases, J lost 6 bases, and 14 bases lay in between. The CDR3 is 14 residues long. CDR3 nucleotides: TGTGCCATCAGCAGCACCGGGGAGGCCGGGGAGCTGTTTTTT. Translating gives CAISSTGEAGELFF.

This sequence joins TRBV12-3 or TRBV12-4 and TRBJ2-6; D is unresolved. CDR3 length equals 15 residues. Trimming took off 2 bases at V and 0 bases at J, with 5 bases between the two ends. The CDR3, as DNA: TGTGCCAGCAGTTTAAGGGTCTCTGGGGCCAACGTCCTGACTTTC. It is translated as CASSLRVSGANVLTF.

There are many counts of this clonotype. The rearrangement uses TRBV11-3 and TRBJ2-1; no clear D. V was trimmed by 6 bases and J by 0 bases, leaving 6 bases between them. Germline CDR1 is SGHNT and CDR2 is YENEEA. CDR3 length: 13 amino acids. As DNA, the CDR3 is TGTGCCAGCAGTCAAAGCTCCTACAATGAGCAGTTCTTC. It translates to CASSQSSYNEQFF.

This clonotype has at least ten counts. This chain joins TRBV5-1 and TRBJ2-7, with 7 bases that match TRBD1. The germline V gene encodes CDR1 SGHRS and CDR2 YFSETQ. V lost 3 bases, J lost 3 bases, and 9 bases stayed unmatched. This CDR3 region has 15 residues. DNA of the CDR3: TGCGCCAGCAGCTCACTTGACAGGGCGATCTACGAGCAGTACTTC. This encodes CASSSLDRAIYEQYF.